The 3 T cell receptor beta chains listed next were all sequenced from one sample in a study of blood T cell repertoires in COVID-19. Using immunoSEQ multiplex PCR, the repertoire was profiled, and TCRdb retains in-frame clones only, with some absent. The repertoire holds around 20,000 clones, with 80% to 95% as singletons. Sequencing was carried out using peripheral blood. These receptors came from a man between 65 and 85 years old with active COVID-19.

The chain recombines TRBV21-1 with TRBJ2-7; the DNA was not used to check the table's D call, TRBD1. TRBV21-1 is a pseudogene segment. The CDR3 contains 14 residues. The CDR3 protein is CASSNSTGRYEQYF. For the CDR3, the DNA is TGTGCCAGCAGCAATTCGACAGGGAGGTACGAGCAGTACTTC.

This sequence joins TRBV30 and TRBJ2-5; tentatively, D is TRBD1 (6 bases). V shed 5 bases and J shed 4 bases, with 11 bases lying between them. CDR1 GTSNPN and CDR2 SVGIG come from the germline V gene (reference sequence). CDR3 length: 12 amino acids. CDR3 nucleotides: TGTGCCTGGGCCGACAGGTCAGAGACCCAGTACTTC. This encodes CAWADRSETQYF.

Only one count was recorded for this clone. The chain links TRBV10-3 to TRBJ2-1, with D perhaps TRBD2 (7 bases). V lost 0 bases to trimming and J lost 6 bases, with 9 bases between them. The CDR3 totals 14 residues. Germline V gene sequence: CDR1 ENHRY, CDR2 SYGVKD. This chain's CDR3 is CAISESGGGNEQFF. CDR3 coding DNA: TGTGCCATCAGTGAGTCAGGGGGGGGCAATGAGCAGTTCTTC.